Below, one T cell receptor (beta chain) is given with its context. Its specificity is not known. This record comes from a study of cytomegalovirus exposure and HLA in healthy donors. Findings and caveats of the study: CMV serostatus was the sole immune exposure data available.

Germline V gene sequence: CDR1 LNHDA, CDR2 SQIVND (reference sequence). Trimming left V 0 bases short and J 3 bases short, with 8 bases between. This CDR3 is 14 amino acids long. Vbeta (60) and Jbeta (13) primers were used in the PCR. The table came from immunoSEQ multiplex PCR; TCRdb's copy has only in-frame clones and leaves some out. The table includes over 150,000 clones, 70% to 80% detected once. The sequence came from a man aged 30 to 39 in good health and CMV-seropositive. The chain has TRBV19 and TRBJ1-1; D gene unclear. Sequenced sample: PBMCs. CDR3 in amino acids: CASSIEAEHTEAFF. The CDR3 coding sequence is TGTGCCAGTAGTATAGAAGCGGAACACACTGAAGCTTTCTTT.